This T cell receptor beta chain was identified during a study of Tregs in tolerant kidney transplant recipients. The CDR3 spans 16 residues. CDR1 is MNHNS and CDR2 is SASEGT in the germline V gene. The J segment lost 1 base and the V segment lost 2 bases, leaving 6 bases of the junction unmatched. This table comes from immunoSEQ multiplex PCR, and its TCRdb copy is limited to in-frame clones, with some not included. The table lists 75,000 to 85,000 clones, approximately 90% of them singletons, with approximately 0.35% in the top ten. Unstimulated Tregs (CD4+CD25+CD127-) and CD4+CD25- non-Tregs were sorted from PBMCs. Thawed PBMCs were rested overnight at 37°C with around 180 IU/ml IL-2 before regulatory T cell sorting. About this clone: Its antigen is undetermined.

Overall study results and limits: This study did not directly address biological reproducibility. For some patients, primers changed over time, blocking nucleotide-level comparison.

The V gene is TRBV6-1, the J gene TRBJ1-1; the match to TRBD1 covers 8 bases. This receptor was obtained from a human donor who received a combined kidney and bone marrow transplant. Sequences were derived from Tregs from blood, sampled before the transplant. The CDR3 sequence is CASSERTGRSNTEAFF. CDR3 sequence (DNA): TGTGCCAGCAGTGAAAGGACAGGGCGGTCGAACACTGAAGCTTTCTTT.